Presented here are 2 T cell receptor beta chains from one specimen sequenced in a study of CD8 T cells in Susac syndrome. RNA amounts of roughly 0.45 to 1 ug underwent reverse transcription with random hexamers. TCRdb redid the calling of the immunoSEQ multiplex PCR reads with MiXCR, one entry per CDR3 protein. The table records 350,000 to 550,000 distinct CDR3 sequences, 75% to 90% of them present only once. What was sequenced was CD8+ T cells from PBMCs. Every receptor here comes from a human donor with multiple sclerosis.

The chain has TRBV25-1 and TRBJ2-7; TRBD2 matches 10 bases. CDR3 length: 13 residues. Trimming removed 7 bases from V and 5 bases from J; junction bases left unmatched: 5. Germline V gene data show CDR1 as MGHDK and CDR2 as SYGVNS. CDR3 coding DNA: TGTGCCAGCACCCTAGCGGGGGCCGACGAGCAGTACTTC. This translates into CASTLAGADEQYF.

V is TRBV6-5 and J is TRBJ1-2, with TRBD1 matching over 7 bases. V lost 0 bases, J lost 3 bases, and 7 bases stayed unmatched. Germline V gene sequence: CDR1 MNHEY, CDR2 SVGAGI. The CDR3 runs 16 residues. CDR3 DNA sequence: TGTGCCAGCAGTTACTCGAGTGGACAGGCTTACTATGGCTACACCTTC. Protein sequence: CASSYSSGQAYYGYTF.